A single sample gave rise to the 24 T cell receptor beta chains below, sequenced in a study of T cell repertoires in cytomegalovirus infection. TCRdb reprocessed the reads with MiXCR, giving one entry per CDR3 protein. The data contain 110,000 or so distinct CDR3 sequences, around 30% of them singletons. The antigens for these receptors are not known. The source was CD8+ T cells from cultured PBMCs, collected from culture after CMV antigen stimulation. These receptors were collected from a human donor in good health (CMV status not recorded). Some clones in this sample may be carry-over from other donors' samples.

The CDR3 loop is CASSPTSGGEDTQYF. For the CDR3, the DNA is TGCGCCAGCAGTCCAACTAGCGGGGGGGAAGATACGCAGTATTTT. The J gene is TRBJ2-3, the V gene TRBV4-1, with 13 nucleotides matching TRBD2. Germline CDR1 and CDR2: MGHRA and YSYEKL. This CDR3 spans 15 amino acids. V gave up 6 bases and J gave up 5 bases; unmatched junction bases: 5.

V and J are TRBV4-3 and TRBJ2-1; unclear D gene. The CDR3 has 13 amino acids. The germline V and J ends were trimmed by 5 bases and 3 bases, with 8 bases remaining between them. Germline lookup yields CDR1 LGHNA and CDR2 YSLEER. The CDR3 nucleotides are TGCGCCAGCAGCATGGACGGCTACAATGAGCAGTTCTTC. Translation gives CASSMDGYNEQFF.

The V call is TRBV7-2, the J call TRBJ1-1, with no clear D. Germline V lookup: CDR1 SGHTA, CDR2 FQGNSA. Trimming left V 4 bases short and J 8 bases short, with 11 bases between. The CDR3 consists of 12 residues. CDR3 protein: CASSSVGSEAFF. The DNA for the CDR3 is TGTGCCAGCAGCTCAGTGGGTTCCGAAGCTTTCTTT.

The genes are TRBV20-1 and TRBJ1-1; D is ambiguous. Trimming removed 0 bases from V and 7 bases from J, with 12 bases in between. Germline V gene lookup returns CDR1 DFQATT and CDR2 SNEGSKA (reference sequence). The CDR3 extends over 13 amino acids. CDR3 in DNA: TGCAGTGCTAGAGATGCCCGGGAAAGTGAAGCTTTCTTT. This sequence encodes CSARDARESEAFF.

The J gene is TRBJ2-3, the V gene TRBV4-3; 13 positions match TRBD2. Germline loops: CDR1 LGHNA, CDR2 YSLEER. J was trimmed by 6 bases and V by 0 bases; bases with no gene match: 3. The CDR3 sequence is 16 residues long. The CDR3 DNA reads TGCGCCAGCAGCCAAGAGGGGGGACTAGCGGGGGATACGCAGTATTTT. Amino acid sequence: CASSQEGGLAGDTQYF.

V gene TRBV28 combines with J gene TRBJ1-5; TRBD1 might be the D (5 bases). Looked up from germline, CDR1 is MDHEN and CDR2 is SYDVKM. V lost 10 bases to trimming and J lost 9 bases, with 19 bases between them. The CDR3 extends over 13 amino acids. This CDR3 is CATVPRASGPQHF. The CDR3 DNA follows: TGTGCCACCGTTCCCAGGGCCTCTGGGCCCCAGCATTTT.

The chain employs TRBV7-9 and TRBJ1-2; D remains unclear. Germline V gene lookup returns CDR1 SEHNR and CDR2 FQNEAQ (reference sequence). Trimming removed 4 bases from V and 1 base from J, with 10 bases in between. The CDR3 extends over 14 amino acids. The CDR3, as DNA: TGTGCCAGCAGCTCTGTCACGAATAACTATGGCTACACCTTC. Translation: CASSSVTNNYGYTF. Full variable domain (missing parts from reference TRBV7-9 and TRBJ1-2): DTGVSQNPRHKITKRGQNVTFRCDPISEHNRLYWYRQTLGQGPEFLTYFQNEAQLEKSRLLSDRFSAERPKGSFSTLEIQRTEQGDSAMYLCASSSVTNNYGYTFGSGTRLTVV.

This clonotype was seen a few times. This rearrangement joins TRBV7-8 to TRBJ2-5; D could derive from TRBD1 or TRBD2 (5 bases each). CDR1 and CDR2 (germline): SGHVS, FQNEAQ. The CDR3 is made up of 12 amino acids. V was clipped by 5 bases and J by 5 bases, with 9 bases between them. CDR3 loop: CASSQEGETQYF. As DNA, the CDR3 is TGTGCCAGCAGCCAAGAGGGGGAGACCCAGTACTTC. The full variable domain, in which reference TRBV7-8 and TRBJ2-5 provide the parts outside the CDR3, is GAGVSQSPRYKVAKRGQDVALRCDPISGHVSLFWYQQALGQGPEFLTYFQNEAQLDKSGLPSDRFFAERPEGSVSTLKIQRTQQEDSAVYLCASSQEGETQYFGPGTRLLVL.

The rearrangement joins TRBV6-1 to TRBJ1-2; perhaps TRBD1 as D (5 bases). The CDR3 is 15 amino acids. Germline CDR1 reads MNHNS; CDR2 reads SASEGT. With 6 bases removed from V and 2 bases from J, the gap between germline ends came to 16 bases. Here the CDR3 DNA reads TGTGCCAGCAGCTTGACAGCCCACACCAACTATGGCTACACCTTC. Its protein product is CASSLTAHTNYGYTF.

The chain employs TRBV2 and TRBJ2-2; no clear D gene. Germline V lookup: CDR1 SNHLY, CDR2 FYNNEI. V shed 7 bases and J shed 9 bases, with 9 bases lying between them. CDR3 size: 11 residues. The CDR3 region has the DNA TGTGCCAGCATTGACCGTAGGGAGCTGTTTTTT. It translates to CASIDRRELFF.

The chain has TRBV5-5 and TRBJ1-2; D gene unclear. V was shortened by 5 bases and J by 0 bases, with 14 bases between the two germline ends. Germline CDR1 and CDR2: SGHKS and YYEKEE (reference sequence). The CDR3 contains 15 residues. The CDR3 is CASSLPAVSNYGYTF. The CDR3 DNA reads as TGTGCCAGCAGTCTCCCGGCGGTGTCTAACTATGGCTACACCTTC.

The CDR3 region is CASSSEGTGELFF. DNA of the CDR3: TGCGCCAGCAGCTCGGAGGGGACCGGGGAGCTGTTTTTT. V usage is TRBV4-1 and J usage is TRBJ2-2; tentative D call: TRBD2 (6 bases). This CDR3 has 13 amino acids. Trimming took off 5 bases at V and 5 bases at J, with 9 bases between the two ends. Germline assignment: CDR1 MGHRA and CDR2 YSYEKL.

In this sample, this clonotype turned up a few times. The CDR3 loop reads CASSQGGTLNYGYTF. Here the CDR3 DNA reads TGCGCCAGCAGCCAGGGCGGGACTCTGAACTATGGCTACACCTTC. The chain carries TRBV4-1 and TRBJ1-2; D may be TRBD1 (5 bases). This CDR3 region has 15 residues. V was pared by 3 bases and J by 2 bases, with 13 bases between. Looked up from germline, CDR1 is MGHRA and CDR2 is YSYEKL.

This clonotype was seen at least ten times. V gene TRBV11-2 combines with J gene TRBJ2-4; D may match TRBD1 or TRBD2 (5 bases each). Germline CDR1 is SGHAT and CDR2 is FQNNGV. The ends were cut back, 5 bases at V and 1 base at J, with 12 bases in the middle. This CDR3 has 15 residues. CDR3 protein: CASSPWDGAKNIQYF. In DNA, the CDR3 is TGTGCCAGCAGCCCATGGGACGGTGCCAAAAACATTCAGTACTTC. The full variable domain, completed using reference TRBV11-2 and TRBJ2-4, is EAGVAQSPRYKIIEKRQSVAFWCNPISGHATLYWYQQILGQGPKLLIQFQNNGVVDDSQLPKDRFSAERLKGVDSTLKIQPAKLEDSAVYLCASSPWDGAKNIQYFGAGTRLSVL.

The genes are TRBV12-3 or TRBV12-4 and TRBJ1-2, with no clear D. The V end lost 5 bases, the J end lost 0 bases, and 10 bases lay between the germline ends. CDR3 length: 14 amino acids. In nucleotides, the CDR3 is TGTGCCAGCAGTCGACTCCTAGCTAACTATGGCTACACCTTC. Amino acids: CASSRLLANYGYTF.

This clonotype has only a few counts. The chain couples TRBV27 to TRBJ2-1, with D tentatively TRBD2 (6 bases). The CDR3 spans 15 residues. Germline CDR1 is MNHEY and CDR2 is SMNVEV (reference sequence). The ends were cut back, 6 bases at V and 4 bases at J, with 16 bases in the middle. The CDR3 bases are TGTGCCAGCAGGGCTGGCGGGGATGTTTACAATGAGCAGTTCTTC. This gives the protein CASRAGGDVYNEQFF.

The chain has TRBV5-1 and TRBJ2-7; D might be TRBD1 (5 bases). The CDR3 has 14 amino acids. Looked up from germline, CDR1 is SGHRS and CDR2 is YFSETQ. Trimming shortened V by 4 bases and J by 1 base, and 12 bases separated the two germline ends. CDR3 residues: CASSLPDRSYEQYF. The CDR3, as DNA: TGCGCCAGCAGCCTGCCCGACAGATCCTACGAGCAGTACTTC.

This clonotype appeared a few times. The CDR3 DNA reads as TGTGCCAGCAGCTTGGGGACTGAAAATTACTACGAGCAGTACTTC. It encodes CASSLGTENYYEQYF. The rearrangement links TRBV13 to TRBJ2-7; perhaps TRBD2 as D (6 bases). Deletions cut 3 bases from V and 3 bases from J, with 15 bases between. Germline V gene data show CDR1 as PRHDT and CDR2 as FYEKMQ (reference sequence). This CDR3 spans 15 amino acids.

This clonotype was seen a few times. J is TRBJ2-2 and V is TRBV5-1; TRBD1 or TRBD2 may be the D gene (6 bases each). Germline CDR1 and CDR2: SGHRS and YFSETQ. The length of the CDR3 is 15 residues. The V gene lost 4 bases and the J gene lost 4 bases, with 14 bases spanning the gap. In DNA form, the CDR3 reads TGCGCCAGCAGCGCTACGGGGGCCCGCACCGGGGAGCTGTTTTTT. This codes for CASSATGARTGELFF.

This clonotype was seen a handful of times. CDR3 in amino acids: CASSFSGWVDSGELFF. The CDR3 bases are TGTGCCAGCAGCTTTAGCGGGTGGGTGGACTCCGGGGAGCTGTTTTTT. This sequence joins TRBV7-2 and TRBJ2-2; 7 bases are shared with TRBD2. This CDR3 is built from 16 residues. Germline CDR1 is SGHTA and CDR2 is FQGNSA. The ends lost 3 bases at V and 6 bases at J; junction bases unmatched: 10.

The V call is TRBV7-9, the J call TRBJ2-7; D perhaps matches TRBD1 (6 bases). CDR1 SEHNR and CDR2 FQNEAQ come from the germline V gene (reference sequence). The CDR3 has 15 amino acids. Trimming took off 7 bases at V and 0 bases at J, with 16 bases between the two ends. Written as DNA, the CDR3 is TGTGCCAGCACCTCTGGCCAGGGGAGCTCCTACGAGCAGTACTTC. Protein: CASTSGQGSSYEQYF.

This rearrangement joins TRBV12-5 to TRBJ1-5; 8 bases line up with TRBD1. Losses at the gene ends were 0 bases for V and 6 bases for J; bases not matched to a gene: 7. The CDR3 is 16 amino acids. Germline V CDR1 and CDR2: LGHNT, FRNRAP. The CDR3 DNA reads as TGTGCTAGTGGTTTGGTACTTGCAGGGGGCGTTCAGCCCCAGCATTTT. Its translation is CASGLVLAGGVQPQHF.

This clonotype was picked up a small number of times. The CDR3 DNA follows: TGCAGTGCCAGATGGGCGGGAGACACCTACAATGAGCAGTTCTTC. Translating gives CSARWAGDTYNEQFF. The gene calls are TRBV20-1 and TRBJ2-1; 7 bases line up with TRBD2. The trim removed 6 bases at V and 2 bases at J, leaving 10 bases unmatched. Looked up from germline, CDR1 is DFQATT and CDR2 is SNEGSKA (reference sequence). The CDR3 contains 15 residues.

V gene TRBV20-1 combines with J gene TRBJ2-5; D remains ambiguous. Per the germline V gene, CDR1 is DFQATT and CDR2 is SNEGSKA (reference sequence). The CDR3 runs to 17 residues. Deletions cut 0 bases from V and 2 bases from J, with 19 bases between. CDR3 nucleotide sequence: TGCAGTGCTAGAGATAACATCATCGCGGCGGATCAAGAGACCCAGTACTTC. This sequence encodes CSARDNIIAADQETQYF.